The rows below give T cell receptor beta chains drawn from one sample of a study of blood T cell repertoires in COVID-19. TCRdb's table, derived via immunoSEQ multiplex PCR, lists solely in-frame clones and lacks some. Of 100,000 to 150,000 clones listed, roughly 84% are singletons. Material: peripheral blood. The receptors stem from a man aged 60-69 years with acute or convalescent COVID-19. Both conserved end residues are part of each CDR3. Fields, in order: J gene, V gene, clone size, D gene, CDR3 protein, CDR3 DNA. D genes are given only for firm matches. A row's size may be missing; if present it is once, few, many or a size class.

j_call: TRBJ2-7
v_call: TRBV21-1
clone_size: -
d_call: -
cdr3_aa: CASSKEDRDSPSEYF
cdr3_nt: TGTGCCAGCAGCAAAGAGGACAGGGACTCCCCAAGCGAGTACTTC

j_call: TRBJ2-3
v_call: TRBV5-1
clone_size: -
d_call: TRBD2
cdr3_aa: CASSSQAGGTTDTQYF
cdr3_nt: TGCGCCAGCAGCTCCCAGGCGGGAGGGACCACAGATACGCAGTATTTT

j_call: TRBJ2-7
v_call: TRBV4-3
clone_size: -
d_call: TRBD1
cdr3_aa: CASGRDRGSYEQYF
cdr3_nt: TGCGCCAGCGGCCGGGACAGGGGTTCCTACGAGCAGTACTTC

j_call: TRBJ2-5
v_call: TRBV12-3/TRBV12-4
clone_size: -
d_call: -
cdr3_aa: CASRRVEETQYF
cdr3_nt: TGTGCCAGCAGAAGAGTGGAAGAGACCCAGTACTTC

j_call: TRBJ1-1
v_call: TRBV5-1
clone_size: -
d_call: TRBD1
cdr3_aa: CASSIGTEDTEAFF
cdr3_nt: TGCGCCAGCAGCATCGGGACAGAGGACACTGAAGCTTTCTTT

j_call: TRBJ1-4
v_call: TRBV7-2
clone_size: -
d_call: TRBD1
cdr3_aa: CASSFTGDPYNEKLFF
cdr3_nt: TGTGCCAGCAGCTTTACAGGGGATCCTTATAATGAAAAACTGTTTTTT

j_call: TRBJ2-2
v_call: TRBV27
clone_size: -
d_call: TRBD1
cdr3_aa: CASKESGTGDTGELFF
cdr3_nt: TGTGCCAGCAAGGAATCCGGGACAGGGGACACCGGGGAGCTGTTTTTT

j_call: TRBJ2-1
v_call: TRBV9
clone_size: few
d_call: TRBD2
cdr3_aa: CASSVSGRASDEQFF
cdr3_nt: TGTGCCAGCAGCGTTAGCGGGAGGGCCTCGGATGAGCAGTTCTTC

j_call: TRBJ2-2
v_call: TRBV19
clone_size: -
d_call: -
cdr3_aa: CASSPPVGGRWDGELFF
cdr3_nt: TGTGCCAGTAGCCCACCGGTGGGGGGGCGTTGGGACGGGGAGCTGTTTTTT

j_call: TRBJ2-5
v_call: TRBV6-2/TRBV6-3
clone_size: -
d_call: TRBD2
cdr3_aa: CASSYHGTSQETQYF
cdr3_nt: TGTGCCAGCAGTTACCATGGGACTAGCCAAGAGACCCAGTACTTC

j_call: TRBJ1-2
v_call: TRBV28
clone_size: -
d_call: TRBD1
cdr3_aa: CASSSGQGAGGYTF
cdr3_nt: TGTGCCAGCAGTTCCGGACAGGGGGCGGGTGGCTACACCTTC

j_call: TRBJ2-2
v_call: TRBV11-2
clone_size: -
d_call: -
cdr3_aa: CASSSIRLSYTGELFF
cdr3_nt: TGTGCCAGCAGCTCTATTAGACTAAGTTACACCGGGGAGCTGTTTTTT

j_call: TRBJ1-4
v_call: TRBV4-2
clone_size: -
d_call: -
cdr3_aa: CASSQVAGVNEKLFF
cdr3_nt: TGTGCCAGCAGCCAAGTAGCAGGGGTAAATGAGAAACTGTTTTTT

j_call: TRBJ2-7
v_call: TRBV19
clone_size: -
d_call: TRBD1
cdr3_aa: CASSSSGTDSYEQYF
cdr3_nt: TGTGCCAGTAGTTCGTCCGGGACAGACTCCTACGAGCAGTACTTC

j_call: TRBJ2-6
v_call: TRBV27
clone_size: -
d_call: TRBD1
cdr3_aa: CASSYDRGVGSGANVLTF
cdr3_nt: TGTGCCAGCAGTTACGACAGGGGGGTGGGGTCTGGGGCCAACGTCCTGACTTTC

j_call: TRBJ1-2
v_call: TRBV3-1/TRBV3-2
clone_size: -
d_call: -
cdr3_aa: CASSPSSNYGYTF
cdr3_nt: TGTGCCAGCAGCCCCAGTTCTAACTATGGCTACACCTTC

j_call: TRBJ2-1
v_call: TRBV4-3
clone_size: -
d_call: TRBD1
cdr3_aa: CASSQGQGDYNEQFF
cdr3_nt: TGCGCCAGCAGCCAGGGACAGGGAGATTACAATGAGCAGTTCTTC

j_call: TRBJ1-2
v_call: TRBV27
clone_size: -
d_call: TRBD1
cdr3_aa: CASSSGQGAGYTF
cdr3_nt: TGTGCCAGCAGTTCGGGACAGGGGGCGGGCTACACCTTC

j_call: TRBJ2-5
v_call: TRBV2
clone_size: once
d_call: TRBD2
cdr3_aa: CASNGLAWETQYF
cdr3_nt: TGTGCCAGCAACGGACTAGCCTGGGAGACCCAGTACTTC

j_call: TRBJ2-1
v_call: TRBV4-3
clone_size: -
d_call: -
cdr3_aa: CASSQVGGEQFF
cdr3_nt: TGCGCCAGCAGCCAAGTGGGGGGTGAGCAGTTCTTC

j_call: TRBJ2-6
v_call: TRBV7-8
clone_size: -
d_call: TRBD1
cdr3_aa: CASSLPTGGLSGANVLTF
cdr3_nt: TGTGCCAGCAGCTTACCTACAGGGGGACTCTCTGGGGCCAACGTCCTGACTTTC

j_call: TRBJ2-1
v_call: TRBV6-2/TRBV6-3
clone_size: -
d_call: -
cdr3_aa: CASSGVGPLYNEQFF
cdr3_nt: TGTGCCAGCAGTGGGGTGGGGCCTCTCTACAATGAGCAGTTCTTC

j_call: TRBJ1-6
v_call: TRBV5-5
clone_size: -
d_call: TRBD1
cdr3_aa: CASSWTGTGENSPLHF
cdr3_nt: TGTGCCAGCAGCTGGACCGGGACAGGGGAAAATTCACCCCTCCACTTT

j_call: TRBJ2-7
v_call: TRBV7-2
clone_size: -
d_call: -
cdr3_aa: CASSSGGARGHEQYF
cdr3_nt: TGTGCCAGCAGCTCGGGTGGCGCCCGAGGGCACGAGCAGTACTTC

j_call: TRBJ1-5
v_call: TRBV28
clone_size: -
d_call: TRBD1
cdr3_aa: CASNLRDRFQPQHF
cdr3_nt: TGTGCCAGCAACTTGCGGGACAGGTTTCAGCCCCAGCATTTT

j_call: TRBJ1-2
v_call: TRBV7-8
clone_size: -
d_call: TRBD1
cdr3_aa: CASSVTTGDYGYTF
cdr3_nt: TGTGCCAGCAGCGTTACGACAGGGGACTATGGCTACACCTTC

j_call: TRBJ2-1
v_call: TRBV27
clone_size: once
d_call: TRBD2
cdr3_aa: CASSSPTSGSSYNEQFF
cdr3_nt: TGTGCCAGCAGTTCCCCGACTAGCGGGAGCTCCTACAATGAGCAGTTCTTC